This TCR beta chain was recovered during a study of T-cell reconstitution after alpha-beta-depleted transplantation in children. CDR1 is LGHNA and CDR2 is YSLEER in the germline V gene. V lost 2 bases, J lost 3 bases, and 13 bases lay in between. The CDR3 is made up of 15 amino acids. Library preparation (for TCRbeta) was performed with unique molecular identifiers. TCRdb ran MiXCR on the PCR reads and lists one entry per CDR3 protein. Among about 640,000 distinct CDR3 sequences listed, around a sixth were seen once. V and J are TRBV4-3 and TRBJ1-2; D is perhaps TRBD1 (5 bases). This TCR derives from a human donor who donated a stem cell graft to a child with acute myeloid leukemia. The sample here was PBMCs from the stem cell graft donor, taken from the stem cell graft. The CDR3 reads CASSQTWGQHYGYTF. Written as DNA, the CDR3 is TGCGCCAGCAGCCAAACCTGGGGCCAGCACTATGGCTACACCTTC.